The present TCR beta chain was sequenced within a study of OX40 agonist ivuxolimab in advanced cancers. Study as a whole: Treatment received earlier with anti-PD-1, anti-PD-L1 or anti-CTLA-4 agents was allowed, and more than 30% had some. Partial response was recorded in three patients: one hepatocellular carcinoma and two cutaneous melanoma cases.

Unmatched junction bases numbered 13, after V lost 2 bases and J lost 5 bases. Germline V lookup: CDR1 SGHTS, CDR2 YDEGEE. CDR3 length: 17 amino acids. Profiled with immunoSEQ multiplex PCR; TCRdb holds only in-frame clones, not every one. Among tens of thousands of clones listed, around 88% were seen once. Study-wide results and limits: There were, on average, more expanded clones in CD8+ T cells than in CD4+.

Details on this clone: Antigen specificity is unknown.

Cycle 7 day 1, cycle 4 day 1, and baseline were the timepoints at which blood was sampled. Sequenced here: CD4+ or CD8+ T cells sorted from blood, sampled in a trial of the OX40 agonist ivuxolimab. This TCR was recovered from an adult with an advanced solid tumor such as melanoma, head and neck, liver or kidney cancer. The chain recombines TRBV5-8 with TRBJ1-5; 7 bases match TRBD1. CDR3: CASSFRDSLLMHQPQHF. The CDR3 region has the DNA TGTGCCAGCAGCTTCCGGGACAGCCTACTTATGCATCAGCCCCAGCATTTT.